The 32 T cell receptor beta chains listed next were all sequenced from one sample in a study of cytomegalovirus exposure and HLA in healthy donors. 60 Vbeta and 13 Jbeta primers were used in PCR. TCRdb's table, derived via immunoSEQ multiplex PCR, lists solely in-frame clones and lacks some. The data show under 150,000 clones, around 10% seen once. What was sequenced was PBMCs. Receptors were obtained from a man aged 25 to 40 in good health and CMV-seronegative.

The CDR3: CASSARTSGEVETQYF. The CDR3 bases are TGTGCCAGCAGTGCAAGGACTAGCGGGGAAGTGGAGACCCAGTACTTC. The chain recombines TRBV2 with TRBJ2-5; 12 nucleotides align to TRBD2. With 4 bases clipped from V and 5 bases from J, the junction kept 8 bases outside the gene matches. The CDR3 loop spans 16 amino acids. CDR1 is SNHLY and CDR2 is FYNNEI in the germline V gene.

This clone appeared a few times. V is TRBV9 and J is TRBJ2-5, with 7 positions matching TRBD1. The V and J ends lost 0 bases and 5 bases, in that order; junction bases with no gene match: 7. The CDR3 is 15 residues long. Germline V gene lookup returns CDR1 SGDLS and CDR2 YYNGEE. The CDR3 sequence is CASSVVTGVGETQYF. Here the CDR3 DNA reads TGTGCCAGCAGCGTAGTAACAGGGGTTGGGGAGACCCAGTACTTC.

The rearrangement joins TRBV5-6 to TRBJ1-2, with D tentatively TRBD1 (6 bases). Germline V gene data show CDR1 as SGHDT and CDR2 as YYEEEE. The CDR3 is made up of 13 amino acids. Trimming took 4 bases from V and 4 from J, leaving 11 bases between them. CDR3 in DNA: TGTGCCAGCAGCAGAGGGGGGGCCTATGGCTACACCTTC. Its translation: CASSRGGAYGYTF.

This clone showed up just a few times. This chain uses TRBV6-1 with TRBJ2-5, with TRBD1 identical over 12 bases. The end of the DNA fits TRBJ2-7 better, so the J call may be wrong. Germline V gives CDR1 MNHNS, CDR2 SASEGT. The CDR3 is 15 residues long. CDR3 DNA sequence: TGTGCCAGCAGTGGGGGACAGGGGGCGAGAGGCGAGCAGTACTTC. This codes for CASSGGQGARGEQYF.

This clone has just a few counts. CDR3 sequence reads: CASSYSLTGTESEQYF. CDR3 bases: TGTGCCAGCAGTTACTCCTTAACCGGGACAGAGAGCGAGCAGTACTTC. The chain carries TRBV6-5 and TRBJ2-7; 7 positions agree with TRBD1. V trimming: 0 bases; J trimming: 6 bases; junction bases outside the gene matches: 11. Germline CDR1 reads MNHEY; CDR2 reads SVGAGI. CDR3 length: 16 residues.

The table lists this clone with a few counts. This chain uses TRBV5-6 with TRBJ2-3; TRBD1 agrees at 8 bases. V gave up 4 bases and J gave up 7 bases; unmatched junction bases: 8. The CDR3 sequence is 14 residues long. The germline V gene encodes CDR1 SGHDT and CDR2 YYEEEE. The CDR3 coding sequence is TGTGCCAGCAGCCCGACAGGGGCCTACAATACGCAGTATTTT. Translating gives CASSPTGAYNTQYF.

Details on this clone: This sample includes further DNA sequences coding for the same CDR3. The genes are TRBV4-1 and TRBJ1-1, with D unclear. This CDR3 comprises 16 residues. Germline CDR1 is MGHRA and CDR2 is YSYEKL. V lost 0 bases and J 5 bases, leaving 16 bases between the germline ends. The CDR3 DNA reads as TGCGCCAGCAGCCAAGATGCGGGCATGGTAGAAACTGAAGCTTTCTTT. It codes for CASSQDAGMVETEAFF.

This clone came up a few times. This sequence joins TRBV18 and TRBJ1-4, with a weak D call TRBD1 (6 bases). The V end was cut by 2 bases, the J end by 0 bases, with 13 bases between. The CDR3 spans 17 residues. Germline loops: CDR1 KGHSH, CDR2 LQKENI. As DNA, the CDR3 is TGTGCCAGCTCACCAGGCCGCGGACAGTCAACTAATGAAAAACTGTTTTTT. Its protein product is CASSPGRGQSTNEKLFF.

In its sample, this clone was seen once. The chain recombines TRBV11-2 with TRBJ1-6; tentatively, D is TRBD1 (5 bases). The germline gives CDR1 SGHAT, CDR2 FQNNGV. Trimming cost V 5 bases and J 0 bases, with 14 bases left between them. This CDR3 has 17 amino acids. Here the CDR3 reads CASSREVDSSYNSPLHF. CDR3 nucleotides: TGTGCCAGCAGCCGCGAAGTCGACAGCTCCTATAATTCACCCCTCCACTTT.

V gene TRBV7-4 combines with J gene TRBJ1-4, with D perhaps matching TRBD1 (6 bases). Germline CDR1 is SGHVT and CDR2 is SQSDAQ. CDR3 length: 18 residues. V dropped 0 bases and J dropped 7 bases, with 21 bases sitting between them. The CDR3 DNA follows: TGTGCCAGCAGCTTAGCTGTTTCTTGTGGCAGGGGCTCTGAAAAACTGTTTTTT. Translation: CASSLAVSCGRGSEKLFF.

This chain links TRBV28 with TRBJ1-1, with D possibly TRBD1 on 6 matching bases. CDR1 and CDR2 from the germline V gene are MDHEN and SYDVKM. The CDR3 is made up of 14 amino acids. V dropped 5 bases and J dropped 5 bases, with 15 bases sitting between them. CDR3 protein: CASSTPGAITEAFF. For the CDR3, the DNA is TGTGCCAGCAGTACCCCAGGGGCTATAACTGAAGCTTTCTTT. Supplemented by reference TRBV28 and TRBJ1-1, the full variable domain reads DVKVTQSSRYLVKRTGEKVFLECVQDMDHENMFWYRQDPGLGLRLIYFSYDVKMKEKGDIPEGYSVSREKKERFSLILESASTNQTSMYLCASSTPGAITEAFFGQGTRLTVV.

Written as DNA, the CDR3 is TGTGCCAGCAGAGACAGGGCCCCCTACGAGCAGTACTTC. Translating it yields CASRDRAPYEQYF. The chain links TRBV6-5 to TRBJ2-5; 7 nucleotides match TRBD1. The J call may be in error: the DNA end matches TRBJ2-7 better. Looked up from germline, CDR1 is MNHEY and CDR2 is SVGAGI. This CDR3 comprises 13 residues.

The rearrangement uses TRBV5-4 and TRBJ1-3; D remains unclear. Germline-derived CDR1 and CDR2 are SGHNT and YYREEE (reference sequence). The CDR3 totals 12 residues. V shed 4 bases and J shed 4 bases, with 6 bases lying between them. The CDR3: CASSLIGNTIYF. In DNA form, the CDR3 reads TGTGCCAGCAGCCTTATCGGAAACACCATATATTTT.

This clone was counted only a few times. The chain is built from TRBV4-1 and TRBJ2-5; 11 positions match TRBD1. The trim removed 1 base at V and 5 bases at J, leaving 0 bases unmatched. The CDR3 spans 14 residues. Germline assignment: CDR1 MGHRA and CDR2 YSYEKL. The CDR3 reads CASSQGTGGETQYF. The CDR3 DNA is TGCGCCAGCAGCCAAGGGACAGGGGGCGAGACCCAGTACTTC.

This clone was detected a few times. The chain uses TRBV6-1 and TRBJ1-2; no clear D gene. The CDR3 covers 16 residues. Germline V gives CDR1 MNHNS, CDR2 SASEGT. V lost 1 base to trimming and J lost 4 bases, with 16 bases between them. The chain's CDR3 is CASSEVGRSMGYGYTF. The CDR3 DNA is TGTGCCAGCAGTGAAGTAGGGAGGTCCATGGGCTATGGCTACACCTTC.

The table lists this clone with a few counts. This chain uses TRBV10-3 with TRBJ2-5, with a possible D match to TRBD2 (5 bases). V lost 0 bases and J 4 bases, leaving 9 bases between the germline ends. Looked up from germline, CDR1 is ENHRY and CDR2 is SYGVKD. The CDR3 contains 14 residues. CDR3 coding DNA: TGTGCCATCAGTGAGTCTGACTACACAGAGACCCAGTACTTC. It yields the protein CAISESDYTETQYF.

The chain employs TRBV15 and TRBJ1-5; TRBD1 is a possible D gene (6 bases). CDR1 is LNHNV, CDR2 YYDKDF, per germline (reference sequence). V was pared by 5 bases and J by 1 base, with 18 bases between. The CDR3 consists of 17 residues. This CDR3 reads CATSGTTGRGSNQPQHF. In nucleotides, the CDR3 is TGTGCCACCAGCGGAACTACAGGGAGAGGGAGCAATCAGCCCCAGCATTTT.

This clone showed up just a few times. The CDR3 DNA sequence: TGTGCCAGCTCACCAACTTCGGGACAGGGATCCGAGCAGTACTTC. This encodes CASSPTSGQGSEQYF. The chain uses TRBV18 and TRBJ2-7; TRBD1 aligns across 9 bases. This CDR3 has 15 amino acids. V shed 2 bases, J shed 6 bases, and the junction held 8 bases outside the gene matches. The V gene's germline CDR1 is KGHSH and CDR2 LQKENI.

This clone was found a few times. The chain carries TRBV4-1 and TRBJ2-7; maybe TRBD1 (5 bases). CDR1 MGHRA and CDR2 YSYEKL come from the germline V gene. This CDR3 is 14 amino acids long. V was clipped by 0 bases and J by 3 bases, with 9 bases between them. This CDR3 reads CASSQDRASYEQYF. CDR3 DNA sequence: TGCGCCAGCAGCCAAGACAGGGCTAGCTACGAGCAGTACTTC.

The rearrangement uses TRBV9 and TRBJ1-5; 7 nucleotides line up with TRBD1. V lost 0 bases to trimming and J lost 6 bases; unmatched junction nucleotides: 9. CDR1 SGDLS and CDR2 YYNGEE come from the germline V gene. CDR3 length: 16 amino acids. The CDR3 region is CASSVGEGAYGQPQHF. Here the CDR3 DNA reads TGTGCCAGCAGCGTAGGAGAGGGGGCGTATGGTCAGCCCCAGCATTTT.

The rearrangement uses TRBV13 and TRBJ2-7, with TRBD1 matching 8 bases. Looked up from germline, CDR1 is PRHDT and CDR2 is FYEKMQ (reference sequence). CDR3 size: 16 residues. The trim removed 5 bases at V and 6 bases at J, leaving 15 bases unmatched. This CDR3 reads CASSRDGTGILGEQYF. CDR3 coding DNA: TGTGCCAGCAGCCGTGACGGGACAGGAATATTAGGCGAGCAGTACTTC. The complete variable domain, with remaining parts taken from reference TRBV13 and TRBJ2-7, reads AAGVIQSPRHLIKEKRETATLKCYPIPRHDTVYWYQQGPGQDPQFLISFYEKMQSDKGSIPDRFSAQQFSDYHSELNMSSLELGDSALYFCASSRDGTGILGEQYFGPGTRLTVT.

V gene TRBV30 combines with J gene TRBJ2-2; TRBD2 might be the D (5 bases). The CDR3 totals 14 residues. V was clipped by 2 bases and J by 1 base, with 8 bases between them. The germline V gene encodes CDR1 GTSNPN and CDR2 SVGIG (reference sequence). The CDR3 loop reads CAWSTGVNTGELFF. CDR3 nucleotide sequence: TGTGCCTGGAGTACCGGGGTGAACACCGGGGAGCTGTTTTTT.

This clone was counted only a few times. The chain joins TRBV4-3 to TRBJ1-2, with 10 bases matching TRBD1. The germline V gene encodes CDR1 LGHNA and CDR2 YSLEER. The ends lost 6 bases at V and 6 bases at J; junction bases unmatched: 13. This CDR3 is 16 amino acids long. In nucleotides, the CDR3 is TGCGCCAGCAGTCCCGGTGGGTATGACAGGGGGCATGGCTACACCTTC. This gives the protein CASSPGGYDRGHGYTF.

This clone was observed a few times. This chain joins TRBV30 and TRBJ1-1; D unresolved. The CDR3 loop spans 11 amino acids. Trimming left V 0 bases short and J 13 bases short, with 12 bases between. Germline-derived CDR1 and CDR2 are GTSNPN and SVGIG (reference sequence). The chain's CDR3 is CAWSVGSKIFF. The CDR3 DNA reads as TGTGCCTGGAGTGTAGGGAGTAAGATTTTCTTT.

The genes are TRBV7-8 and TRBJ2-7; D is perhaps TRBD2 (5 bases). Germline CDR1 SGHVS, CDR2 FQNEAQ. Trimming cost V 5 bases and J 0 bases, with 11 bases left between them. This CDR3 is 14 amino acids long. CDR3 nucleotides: TGTGCCAGCAGCATTCGGCGGGTCTCCTACGAGCAGTACTTC. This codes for CASSIRRVSYEQYF.

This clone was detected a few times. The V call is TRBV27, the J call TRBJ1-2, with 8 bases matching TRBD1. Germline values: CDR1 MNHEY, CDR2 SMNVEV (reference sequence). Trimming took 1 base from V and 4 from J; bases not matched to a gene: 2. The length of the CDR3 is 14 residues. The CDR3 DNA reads TGTGCCAGCAGTTTATACAGGGGGGGCTATGGCTACACCTTC. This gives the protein CASSLYRGGYGYTF.

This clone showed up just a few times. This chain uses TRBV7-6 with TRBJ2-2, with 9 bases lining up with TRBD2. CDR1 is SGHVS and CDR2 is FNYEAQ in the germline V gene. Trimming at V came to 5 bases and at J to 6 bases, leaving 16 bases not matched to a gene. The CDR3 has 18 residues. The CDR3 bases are TGTGCCAGCAGCCCCCGTTATGTGGAGCGGGAGGACGCCGGGGAGCTGTTTTTT. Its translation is CASSPRYVEREDAGELFF.

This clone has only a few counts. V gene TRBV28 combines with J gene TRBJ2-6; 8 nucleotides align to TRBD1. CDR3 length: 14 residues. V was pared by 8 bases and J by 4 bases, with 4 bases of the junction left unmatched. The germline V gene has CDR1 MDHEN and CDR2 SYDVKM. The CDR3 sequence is CASQGAGGANVLTF. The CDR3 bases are TGTGCCAGCCAGGGGGCGGGAGGGGCCAACGTCCTGACTTTC.

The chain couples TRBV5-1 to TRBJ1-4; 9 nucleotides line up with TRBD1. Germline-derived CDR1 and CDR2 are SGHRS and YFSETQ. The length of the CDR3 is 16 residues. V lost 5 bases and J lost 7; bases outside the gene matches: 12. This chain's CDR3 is CASSNPQGAGGEKLFF. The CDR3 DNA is TGCGCCAGCAGTAACCCACAGGGGGCTGGAGGTGAAAAACTGTTTTTT.

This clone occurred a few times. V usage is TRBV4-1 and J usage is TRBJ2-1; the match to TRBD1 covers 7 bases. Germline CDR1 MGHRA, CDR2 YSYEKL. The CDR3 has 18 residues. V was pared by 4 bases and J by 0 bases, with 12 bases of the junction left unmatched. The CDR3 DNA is TGCGCCAGCAGCCGATCCCTTCCAGACAGGGACTCCTACAATGAGCAGTTCTTC. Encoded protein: CASSRSLPDRDSYNEQFF.

DNA of the CDR3: TGTGCCAGCAGCTTAGGGGACAGGGAGCGCACTGAAGCTTTCTTT. This encodes CASSLGDRERTEAFF. This chain connects TRBV7-9 to TRBJ1-1; 9 bases are a match to TRBD1. In germline, CDR1 is SEHNR, CDR2 FQNEAQ (reference sequence). The J segment lost 4 bases and the V segment lost 1 base, leaving 4 bases of the junction unmatched. This CDR3 spans 15 amino acids. Full variable domain (outside the CDR3, taken from reference TRBV7-9 and TRBJ1-1): DTGVSQNPRHKITKRGQNVTFRCDPISEHNRLYWYRQTLGQGPEFLTYFQNEAQLEKSRLLSDRFSAERPKGSFSTLEIQRTEQGDSAMYLCASSLGDRERTEAFFGQGTRLTVV.

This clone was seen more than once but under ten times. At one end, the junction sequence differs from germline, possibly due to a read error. The CDR3 here is CATQQDRSEIQYF. The CDR3 DNA sequence: TGTGCTACGCAGCAGGACAGATCAGAGATCCAGTACTTC. The chain recombines TRBV30 with TRBJ2-5; weak D call: TRBD1 (6 bases). The CDR3 is 13 amino acids. CDR1 is GTSNPN and CDR2 is SVGIG in the germline V gene (reference sequence).